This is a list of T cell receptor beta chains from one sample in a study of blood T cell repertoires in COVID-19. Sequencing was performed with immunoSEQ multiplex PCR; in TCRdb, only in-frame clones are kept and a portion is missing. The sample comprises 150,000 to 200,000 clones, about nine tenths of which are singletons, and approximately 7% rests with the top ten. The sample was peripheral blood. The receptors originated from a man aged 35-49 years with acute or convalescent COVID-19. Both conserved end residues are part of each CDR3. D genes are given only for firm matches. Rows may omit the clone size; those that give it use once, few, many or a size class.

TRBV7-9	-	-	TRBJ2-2	TGTGCCAGCAGCCCCTGGGGGGAAAACACCGGGGAGCTGTTTTTT	CASSPWGENTGELFF
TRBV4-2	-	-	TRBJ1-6	TGTGCCAGCAGCCAAGGGGATTCTGGGGGCCCCAATTCACCCCTCCACTTT	CASSQGDSGGPNSPLHF
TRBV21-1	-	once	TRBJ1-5	TGTGCCAGCAGCAAAAGAGGGGCGGGACAGCTCAATCAGCCCCAGCATTTT	CASSKRGAGQLNQPQHF
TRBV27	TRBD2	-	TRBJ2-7	TGTGCCAGCAGTTTCGTTGGCGGGGGGTCTTTTGAGCAGTACTTC	CASSFVGGGSFEQYF
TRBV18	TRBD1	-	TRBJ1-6	TGTGCCAGCTCCCCAGTTGGGACAGGGGATTCACCCCTCCACTTT	CASSPVGTGDSPLHF
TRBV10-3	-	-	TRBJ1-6	TGTGCCATCAGTGAGTTAGGCGGAAGTTCCCTCCACTTT	CAISELGGSSLHF
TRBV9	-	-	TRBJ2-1	TGTGCCAGCAGCGTGAGTGCTATCAATGAGCAGTTCTTC	CASSVSAINEQFF
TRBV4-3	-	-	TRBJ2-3	TGCGCCAGCAGCCAAGATCTAGGCACAGATACGCAGTATTTT	CASSQDLGTDTQYF
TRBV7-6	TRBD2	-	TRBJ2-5	TGTGCCAGCAGCTTGCTAGCGGGGACCCAAGAGACCCAGTACTTC	CASSLLAGTQETQYF
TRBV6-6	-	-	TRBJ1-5	TGTGCCAGCAGTTACGGGGGGGAATTGCCCCAGCATTTT	CASSYGGELPQHF
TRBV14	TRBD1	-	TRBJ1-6	TGTGCCAGCAGCCAGGGACAGGTTGAATCACCCCTCCACTTT	CASSQGQVESPLHF
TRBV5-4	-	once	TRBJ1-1	TGTGCCAGCAGCTTGGGTGGCGGGGTGAACACTGAAGCTTTCTTT	CASSLGGGVNTEAFF
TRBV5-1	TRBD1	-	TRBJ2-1	TGCGCCAGCAGCTCAAGCATGACAGGGGACTCCTACAATGAGCAGTTCTTC	CASSSSMTGDSYNEQFF
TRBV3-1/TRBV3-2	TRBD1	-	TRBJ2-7	TGTGCCAGCAGAGGACAGGGGGGGTACGAGCAGTACTTC	CASRGQGGYEQYF
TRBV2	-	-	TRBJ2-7	TGTGCCAGCAGTGAAACAGGAATCGGTTCCTACGAGCAGTACTTC	CASSETGIGSYEQYF
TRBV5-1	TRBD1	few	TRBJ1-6	TGCGCCAGCAGCTTGCGGACAGGGAATAATTCACCCCTCCACTTT	CASSLRTGNNSPLHF
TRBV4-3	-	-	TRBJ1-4	TGCGCCAGCAGCCGCGGGATCACATTTAATGAAAAACTGTTTTTT	CASSRGITFNEKLFF
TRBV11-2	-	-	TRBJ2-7	TGTGCCAGCAGCCCTTCTCGGGAGCAGTACTTC	CASSPSREQYF
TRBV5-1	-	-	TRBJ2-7	TGCGCCAGCAGCTTGGTTGCGGGGACGCTCTCCTACGAGCAGTACTTC	CASSLVAGTLSYEQYF
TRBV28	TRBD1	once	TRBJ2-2	TGTGCCAGCAGTTTGGGACAGGTCGACACCGGGGAGCTGTTTTTT	CASSLGQVDTGELFF
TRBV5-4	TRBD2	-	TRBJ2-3	TGTGCCAGCAGCTTGGCAGGCCTAGCGGGGGGTCTAGATACGCAGTATTTT	CASSLAGLAGGLDTQYF
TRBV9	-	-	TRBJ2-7	TGTGCCAGCAGCCCTCGCCTCGGAGAGGGGGGGTCCTACGAGCAGTACTTC	CASSPRLGEGGSYEQYF